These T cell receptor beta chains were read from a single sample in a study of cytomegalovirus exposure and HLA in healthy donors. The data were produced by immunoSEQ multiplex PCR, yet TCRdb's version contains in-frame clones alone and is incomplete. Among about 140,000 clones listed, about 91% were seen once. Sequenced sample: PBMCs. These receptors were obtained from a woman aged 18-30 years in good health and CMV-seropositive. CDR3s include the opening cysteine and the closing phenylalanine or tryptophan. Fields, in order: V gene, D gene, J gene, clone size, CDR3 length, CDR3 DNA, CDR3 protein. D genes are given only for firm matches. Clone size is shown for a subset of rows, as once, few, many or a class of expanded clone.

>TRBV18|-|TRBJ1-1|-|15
TGTGCCAGCTCACCACAAGGGGGAATGAACACTGAAGCTTTCTTT
CASSPQGGMNTEAFF
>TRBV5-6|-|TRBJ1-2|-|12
TGTGCCAGCAGCTTGGTAGCAGATGGCTACACCTTC
CASSLVADGYTF
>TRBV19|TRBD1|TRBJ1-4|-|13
TGTGCCAGCAGACAGGGGATGGGCGAAAAACTGTTTTTT
CASRQGMGEKLFF
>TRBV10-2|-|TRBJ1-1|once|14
TGCGCCAGCAGTGAGCCGGGGATGAACACTGAAGCTTTCTTT
CASSEPGMNTEAFF
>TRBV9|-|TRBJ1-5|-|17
TGTGCCAGCAGCGTAGATTGGTGCAGTATTAGCAATCAGCCCCAGCATTTT
CASSVDWCSISNQPQHF
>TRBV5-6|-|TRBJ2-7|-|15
TGTGCCAGCAGCGGGGTGGGGACTGACTTTTACGAGCAGTACTTC
CASSGVGTDFYEQYF
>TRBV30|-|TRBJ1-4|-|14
TGTGCCTGGAGTGGCAAGCAGGGCGACGCAAAACTGTTTTTT
CAWSGKQGDAKLFF
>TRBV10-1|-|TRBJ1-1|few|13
TGCGCCAGCAGTGGACAAATTAACACTGAAGCTTTCTTT
CASSGQINTEAFF
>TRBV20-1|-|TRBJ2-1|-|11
TGCAGTGCCATACTAGGTTATGAGCAGTTCTTC
CSAILGYEQFF
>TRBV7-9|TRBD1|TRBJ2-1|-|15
TGTGCCAGCAGCTTAAACAGGGGGCGAAGCAATGAGCAGTTCTTC
CASSLNRGRSNEQFF
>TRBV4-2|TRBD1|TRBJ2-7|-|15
TGTGCCAGCAGCCAAACGGGACAGAGTTCCTACGAGCAGTACTTC
CASSQTGQSSYEQYF
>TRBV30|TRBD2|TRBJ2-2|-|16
TGTGCCTCCCTACTAGCGGGGGGGTGGCGGACCGGGGAGCTGTTTTTT
CASLLAGGWRTGELFF
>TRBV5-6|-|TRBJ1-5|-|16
TGTGCCAGCAGCTTCCGTACAGGGCTCAGCAATCAGCCCCAGCATTTT
CASSFRTGLSNQPQHF
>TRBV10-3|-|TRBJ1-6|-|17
TGTGCCATCAGTGAGTCGAGTGTAGGACACATTAATTCACCCCTCCACTTT
CAISESSVGHINSPLHF
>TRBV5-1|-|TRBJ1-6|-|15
TGCGCCAGCAGCTTGGGGCAGTCCTATAATTCACCCCTCCACTTT
CASSLGQSYNSPLHF
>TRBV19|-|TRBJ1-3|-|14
TGTGCCAGTAGTATAGGGGCAGGGCCCAACACCATATATTTT
CASSIGAGPNTIYF
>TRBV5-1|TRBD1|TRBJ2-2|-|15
TGCGCCAGCAGCTTGGACAGGGGAAACACCGGGGAGCTGTTTTTT
CASSLDRGNTGELFF
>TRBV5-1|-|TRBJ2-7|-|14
TGCGCCAGCAGCTTGGTGGACAGTTCCTACGAGCAGTACTTC
CASSLVDSSYEQYF
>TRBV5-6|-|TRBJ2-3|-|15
TGTGCCAGCAGCTTGGTAGCCCTTTACACAGATACGCAGTATTTT
CASSLVALYTDTQYF
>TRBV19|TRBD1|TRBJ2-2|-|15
TGTGCCAGTAGTTATGGGACAGGGAACACCGGGGAGCTGTTTTTT
CASSYGTGNTGELFF
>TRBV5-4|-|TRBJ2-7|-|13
TGTGCCAGCAGCTCAGGGATTTTCGACGAGCAGTACTTC
CASSSGIFDEQYF
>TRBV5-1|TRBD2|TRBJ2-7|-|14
TGCGCCAGCAGCTTAGCGGGAGGGGGAAACGAGCAGTACTTC
CASSLAGGGNEQYF
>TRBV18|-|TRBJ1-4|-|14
TGTGCCAGCTCACCTCCCAACAGCCCCTTGGAACTGTTTTTT
CASSPPNSPLELFF
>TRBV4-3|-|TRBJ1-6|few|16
TGCGCCAGCAGCCAAGATTCGGTTGGGAGGGAATCACCCCTCCACTTT
CASSQDSVGRESPLHF
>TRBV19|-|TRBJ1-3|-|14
TGTGCCAGTAGTATCCGGGTAGCTGGAAACACCATATATTTT
CASSIRVAGNTIYF
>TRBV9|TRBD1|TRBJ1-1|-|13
TGTGCCAGCGGAGACAGGGGAAACACTGAAGCTTTCTTT
CASGDRGNTEAFF
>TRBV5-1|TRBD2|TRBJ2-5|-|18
TGCGCCAGCAGCTTCGTACAGGGCGCTTCAGCTAGCGGGGGTTCAAAGTACTTC
CASSFVQGASASGGSKYF
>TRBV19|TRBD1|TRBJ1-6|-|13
TGTGCCAGTTGGGACAGGAGCCATTCACCCCTCCACTTT
CASWDRSHSPLHF
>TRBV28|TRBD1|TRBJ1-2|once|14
TGTGCCAGCAGTTCCGGGACAGCCTACTATGGCTACACCTTC
CASSSGTAYYGYTF
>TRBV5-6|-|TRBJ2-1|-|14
TGTGCCAGCAGCTTGGGAGCAGGGCACAGTGAGCAGTTCTTC
CASSLGAGHSEQFF
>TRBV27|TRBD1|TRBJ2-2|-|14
TGTGCCAGCAGTTTTAGGGGGCACACCGGGGAGCTGTTTTTT
CASSFRGHTGELFF
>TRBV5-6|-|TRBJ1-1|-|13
TGTGCCAGCAGCTTCGGGGAAATCACTGAAGCTTTCTTT
CASSFGEITEAFF
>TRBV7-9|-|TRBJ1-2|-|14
TGTGCCAGCAGCTTAAGATCAGGATCCTATGGCTACACCTTC
CASSLRSGSYGYTF
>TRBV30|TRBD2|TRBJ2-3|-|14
TGTGCCTGGAGAAAAGCGGGGGGGTTTGATACGCAGTATTTT
CAWRKAGGFDTQYF
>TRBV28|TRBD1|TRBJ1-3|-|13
TGTGCCGCCCGACAGGGCTCTGGAAACACCATATATTTT
CAARQGSGNTIYF
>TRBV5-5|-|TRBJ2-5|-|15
TGTGCCAGCAGCTTAGGTCATCAGGGTGGCGAGACCCAGTACTTC
CASSLGHQGGETQYF
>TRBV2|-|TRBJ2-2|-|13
TGTGCCAGCAGTGCACAGGGAACCGGGGAGCTGTTTTTT
CASSAQGTGELFF
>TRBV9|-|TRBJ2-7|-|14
TGTGCCAGCAGCGTGAGTACCACAGGGAACGAGCAGTACTTC
CASSVSTTGNEQYF
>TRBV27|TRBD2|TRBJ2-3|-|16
TGTGCCAGCAGCCCATCAGCGGGGGAGATCACAGATACGCAGTATTTT
CASSPSAGEITDTQYF
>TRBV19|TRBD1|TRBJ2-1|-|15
TGTGCCAGTAGTGTAACCGGGACAGGAGCTGCGGGGCAGTTCTTC
CASSVTGTGAAGQFF
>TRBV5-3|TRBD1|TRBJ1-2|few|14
TGTGCCAGAAGCTACAGGGGGAGGCAAGAAGGCTACACCTTC
CARSYRGRQEGYTF
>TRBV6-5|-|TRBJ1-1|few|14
TGTGCCAGCAGTTACTCAATGCGGGACACTGAAGCTTTCTTT
CASSYSMRDTEAFF
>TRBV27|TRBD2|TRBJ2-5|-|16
TGTGCCAGCAGGGGACTAGCGGGAATAAACCAAGAGACCCAGTACTTC
CASRGLAGINQETQYF
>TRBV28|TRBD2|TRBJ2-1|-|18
TGTGCCAGCAGTGTCCTGAGATTTAGCGGGACCATATACAATGAGCAGTTCTTC
CASSVLRFSGTIYNEQFF
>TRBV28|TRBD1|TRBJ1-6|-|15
TGTGCCAGCAGTTTGGGGACAGGGGGCCCCCCGACCCTCCACTTT
CASSLGTGGPPTLHF
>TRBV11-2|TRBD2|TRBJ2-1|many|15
TGTGCCAGCAGCTTTCTAGCGGGGGTAGGTAATGAGCAGTTCTTC
CASSFLAGVGNEQFF